The source of this T cell receptor beta chain is a study of cytomegalovirus exposure and HLA in healthy donors. The CDR3 has 12 residues. The V gene's germline CDR1 is SQVTM and CDR2 ANQGSEA. Trimming stripped 5 bases from V and 2 bases from J, with 9 bases between. Details on this clone: The conserved phenylalanine or tryptophan normally closing the CDR3 is absent here, so this likely arose from a read error.

PCR involved 60 Vbeta and 13 Jbeta primers. Data came from immunoSEQ multiplex PCR; TCRdb stores just in-frame clones and leaves some out. Of 90,000 to 120,000 clones in the sample, less than 85% were seen once. Sequenced: PBMCs. V is TRBV29-1 and J is TRBJ1-2; D is uncertain. The TCR comes from a woman aged 40 to 55 in good health and CMV-seropositive. The CDR3 region is CSVSKANYGYTV. CDR3 DNA: TGCAGCGTTAGTAAGGCGAACTATGGCTACACCGTC.